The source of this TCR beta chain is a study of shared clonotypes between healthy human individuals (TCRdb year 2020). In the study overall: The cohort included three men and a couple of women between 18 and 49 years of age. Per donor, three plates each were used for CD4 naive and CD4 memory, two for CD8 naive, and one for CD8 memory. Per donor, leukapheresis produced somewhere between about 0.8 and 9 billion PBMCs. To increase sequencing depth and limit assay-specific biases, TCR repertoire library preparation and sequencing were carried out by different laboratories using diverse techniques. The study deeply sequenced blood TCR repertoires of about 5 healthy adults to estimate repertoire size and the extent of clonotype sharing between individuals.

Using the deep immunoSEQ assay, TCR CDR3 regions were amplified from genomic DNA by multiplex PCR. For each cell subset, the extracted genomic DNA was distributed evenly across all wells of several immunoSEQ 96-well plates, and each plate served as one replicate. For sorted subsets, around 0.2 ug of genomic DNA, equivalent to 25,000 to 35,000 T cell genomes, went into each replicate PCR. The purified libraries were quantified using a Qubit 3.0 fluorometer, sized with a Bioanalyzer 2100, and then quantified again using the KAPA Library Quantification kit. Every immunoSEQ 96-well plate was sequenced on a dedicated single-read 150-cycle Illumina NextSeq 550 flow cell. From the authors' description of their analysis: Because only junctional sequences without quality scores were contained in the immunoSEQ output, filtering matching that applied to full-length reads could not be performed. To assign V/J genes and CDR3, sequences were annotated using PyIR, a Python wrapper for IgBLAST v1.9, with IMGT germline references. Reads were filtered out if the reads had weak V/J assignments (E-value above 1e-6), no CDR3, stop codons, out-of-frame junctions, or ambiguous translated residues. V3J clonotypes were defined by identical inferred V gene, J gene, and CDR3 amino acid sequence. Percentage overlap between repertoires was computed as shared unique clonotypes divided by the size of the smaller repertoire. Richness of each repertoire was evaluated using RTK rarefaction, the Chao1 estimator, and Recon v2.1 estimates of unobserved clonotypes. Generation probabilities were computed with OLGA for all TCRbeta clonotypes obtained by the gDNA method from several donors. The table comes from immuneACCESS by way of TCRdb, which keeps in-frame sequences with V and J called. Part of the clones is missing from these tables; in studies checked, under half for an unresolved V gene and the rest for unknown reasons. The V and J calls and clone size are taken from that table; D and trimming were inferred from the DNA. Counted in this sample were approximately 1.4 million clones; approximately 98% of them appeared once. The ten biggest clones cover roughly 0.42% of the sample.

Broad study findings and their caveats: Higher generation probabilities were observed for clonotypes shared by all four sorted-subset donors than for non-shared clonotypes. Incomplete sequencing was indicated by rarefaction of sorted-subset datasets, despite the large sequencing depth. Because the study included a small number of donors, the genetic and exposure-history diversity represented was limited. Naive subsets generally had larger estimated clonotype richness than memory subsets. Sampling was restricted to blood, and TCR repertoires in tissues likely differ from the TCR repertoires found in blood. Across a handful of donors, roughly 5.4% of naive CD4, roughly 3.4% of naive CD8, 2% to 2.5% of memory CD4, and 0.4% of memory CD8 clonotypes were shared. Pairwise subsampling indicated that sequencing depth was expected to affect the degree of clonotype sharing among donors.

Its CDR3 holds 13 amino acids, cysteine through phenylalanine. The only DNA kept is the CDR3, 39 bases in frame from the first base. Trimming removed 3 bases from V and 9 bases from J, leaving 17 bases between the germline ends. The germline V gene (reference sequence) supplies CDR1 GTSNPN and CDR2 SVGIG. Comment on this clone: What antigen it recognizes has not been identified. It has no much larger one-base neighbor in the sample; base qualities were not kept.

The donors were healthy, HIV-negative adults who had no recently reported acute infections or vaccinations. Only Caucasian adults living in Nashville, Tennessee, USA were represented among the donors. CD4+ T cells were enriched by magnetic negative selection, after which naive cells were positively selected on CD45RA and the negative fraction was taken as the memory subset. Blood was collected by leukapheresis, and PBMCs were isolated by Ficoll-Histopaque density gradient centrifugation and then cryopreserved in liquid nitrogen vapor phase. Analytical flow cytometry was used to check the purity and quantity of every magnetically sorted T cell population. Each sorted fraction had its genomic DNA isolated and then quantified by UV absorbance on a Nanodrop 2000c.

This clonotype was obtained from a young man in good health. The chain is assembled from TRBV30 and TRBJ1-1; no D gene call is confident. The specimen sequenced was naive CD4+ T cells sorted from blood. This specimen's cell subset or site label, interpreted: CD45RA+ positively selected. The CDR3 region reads CAWRIQLGAQAFF. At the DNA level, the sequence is TGTGCCTGGAGAATACAGTTAGGAGCACAAGCTTTCTTT.